This entry is about one T cell receptor (beta chain). Primers for the PCR totalled 60 Vbeta and 13 Jbeta. Method: immunoSEQ multiplex PCR; TCRdb's copy keeps in-frame clones and lacks some. The data show about 140,000 clones, approximately 85% seen once. Donors sampled were nominally healthy, though unrecorded immune exposures were likely. The V and J ends lost 8 bases and 3 bases respectively, with 8 bases between them. Germline V CDR1 and CDR2: SNHLY, FYNNEI. The CDR3 sequence is 11 residues long. The sample originates from a study of cytomegalovirus exposure and HLA in healthy donors. Sequencing was performed on PBMCs. The chain recombines TRBV2 with TRBJ2-7; D is unresolved. The source is a woman in her 40s in good health and CMV-seronegative. The CDR3 loop is CASATYYEQYF. CDR3 in DNA: TGTGCCAGCGCTACCTACTACGAGCAGTACTTC.